What follows are 18 T cell receptor beta chains derived from one specimen sequenced in a study of tumor-infiltrating lymphocytes in primary liver carcinoma. RNA isolated from unsorted whole blood supplied the blood RNA, with germline DNA also extracted. The authors made TCR beta cDNA from 400 to 550 ng total RNA with a constant-region primer. For TCR beta, libraries were produced by three nested multiplex PCR rounds using slightly modified ARM-PCR. It was with TRBV1-TRBV30 forward primers and a C-beta reverse primer that the first two PCR rounds were run, at around 10 cycles each. MiXCR, applied by TCRdb to the multiplex PCR reads, yields one record per CDR3 protein. This sample carries 150,000 to 200,000 distinct CDR3 sequences, 60% of them seen once, and the ten largest clones take 65% to 80%. Sequencing was carried out using peripheral blood. These receptors all come from a man between 35 and 55 years old with primary liver carcinoma and hepatitis B virus infection.

V and J are TRBV14 and TRBJ1-2, with D possibly matching TRBD1 (6 bases). Germline lookup yields CDR1 SGHDN and CDR2 FVKESK. The V end was cut by 1 base, the J end by 14 bases, with 14 bases between. The length of the CDR3 is 12 residues. The CDR3 region is CASSQARTVLTF. CDR3 DNA: TGTGCCAGCAGCCAAGCCCGGACAGTTTTAACCTTC.

This clonotype has a handful of counts. V and J are TRBV4-1 and TRBJ2-1; no clear D gene. In germline, CDR1 is MGHRA, CDR2 YSYEKL. V was trimmed by 4 bases and J by 4 bases, leaving 14 bases between them. The CDR3 loop spans 15 amino acids. The CDR3 DNA is TGCGCCAGCAGCCCCCAAGAGGCGGTGTACAATGAGCAGTTCTTC. This encodes CASSPQEAVYNEQFF.

There are a few counts of this clonotype. This may come from a read error, since a much larger clone is one base off. The CDR3 end shows no conserved phenylalanine or tryptophan, and so a read error is likely. V is TRBV11-2 and J is TRBJ2-5, with D tentatively TRBD2 (5 bases). This CDR3 comprises 13 residues. The germline CDR1 and CDR2 sequences are SGHAT and FQNNGV. Between the trimmed V and J ends, which lost 4 bases and 4 bases, there was a span of 10 bases. This chain's CDR3 is CASSSLGIETQYL. The DNA for the CDR3 is TGTGCCAGCAGCTCGCTCGGGATAGAGACCCAGTACCTC.

The J gene is TRBJ2-7, the V gene TRBV12-3 or TRBV12-4, with D perhaps given as TRBD1 or TRBD2 (5 bases each). The CDR3 runs to 13 residues. Trimming removed 5 bases from V and 6 bases from J, with 14 bases in between. CDR3 loop: CASSNNLGVEQYF. CDR3 in DNA: TGTGCCAGCAGTAATAATCTGGGGGTCGAGCAGTACTTC.

In regard to this clonotype: Being one base from a much bigger clone, this may be a read error. The DNA is omitted, as the CDR3 cannot be located on it reliably, and the CDR3 follows TCRdb's listing. The V gene is TRBV4-2, the J gene TRBJ2-6. The CDR3 extends over 17 residues, inclusive of both ends. Germline CDR1 is LGHNA and CDR2 is YNFKEQ. The CDR3 protein is CASSQAGWGSGANVPTF.

Many counts were recorded for this clonotype. The V and J genes are TRBV11-2 and TRBJ2-7; 7 positions match TRBD1. Germline values: CDR1 SGHAT, CDR2 FQNNGV. Trimming at V came to 5 bases and at J to 0 bases, leaving 4 bases not matched to a gene. The CDR3 has 14 residues. The DNA for the CDR3 is TGTGCCAGCAGCCGCACAGGGGACTCCTACGAGCAGTACTTC. It is translated as CASSRTGDSYEQYF.

This chain connects TRBV28 to TRBJ2-1; TRBD2 matches 7 bases. This CDR3 is 16 amino acids long. J gave up 8 bases and V 4 bases, and 14 bases lay outside the gene matches. CDR1 is MDHEN, CDR2 SYDVKM, per germline. The CDR3 region has the DNA TGTGCCAGCAGTTCGACCCGGGACTATATAGTAGATGAGCAGTTCTTC. This translates into CASSSTRDYIVDEQFF.

This clonotype showed up just once. This chain links TRBV6-5 with TRBJ2-5; D unresolved. V lost 0 bases to trimming and J lost 5 bases, with 19 bases between them. The length of the CDR3 is 17 residues. In germline, CDR1 is MNHEY, CDR2 SVGAGI. In DNA, the CDR3 is TGTGCCAGCAGTTACTCTAGTATGACTTTAGTGGGGGAGACCCAGTACTTC. Translated: CASSYSSMTLVGETQYF.

The CDR3 DNA sequence: TGTGCCAGCAGGCTACAGGGGAACACTGAAGCTTTCTTT. This encodes CASRLQGNTEAFF. The rearrangement joins TRBV6-1 to TRBJ1-1, with D possibly matching TRBD1 (6 bases). Germline V gene sequence: CDR1 MNHNS, CDR2 SASEGT. Trimming cost V 6 bases and J 1 base, with 9 bases left between them. The CDR3 extends over 13 amino acids.

This clonotype has more than one count but fewer than ten. CDR3 residues: CAWTRDGRASGGYTF. DNA for the CDR3: TGTGCCTGGACCAGGGACGGCAGGGCCTCGGGTGGCTACACCTTC. The V and J genes are TRBV30 and TRBJ1-2; maybe TRBD1 (5 bases). V dropped 4 bases and J dropped 7 bases, with 22 bases sitting between them. The CDR3 loop spans 15 amino acids. Germline CDR1 reads GTSNPN; CDR2 reads SVGIG (reference sequence).

V is TRBV6-1 and J is TRBJ2-7; the D call may be TRBD1 or TRBD2 (5 bases each). The CDR3 covers 15 residues. CDR1 and CDR2 (germline): MNHNS, SASEGT. Trimming left V 5 bases short and J 5 bases short, with 19 bases between. Here the CDR3 DNA reads TGTGCCAGCAGTCCAGGGACGGCCGTTAGGGACGAGCAGTACTTC. Its translation is CASSPGTAVRDEQYF.

The chain couples TRBV28 to TRBJ2-3; a possible D gene is TRBD1 (6 bases). Germline lookup yields CDR1 MDHEN and CDR2 SYDVKM. The CDR3 is made up of 14 amino acids. Trimming cost V 6 bases and J 4 bases, with 14 bases left between them. The CDR3 DNA sequence: TGTGCCAGCAGCCCCGGACAGACCCCAGATACGCAGTATTTT. Encoded protein: CASSPGQTPDTQYF.

The genes are TRBV6-6 and TRBJ1-2; D ambiguous. This CDR3 comprises 14 residues. Germline V gene data show CDR1 as MNHNY and CDR2 as SVGAGI (reference sequence). V shed 6 bases and J shed 10 bases, with 21 bases lying between them. CDR3 amino acids: CASSFRPGSGAYTF. In DNA form, the CDR3 reads TGTGCCAGCAGCTTCCGACCGGGTTCAGGCGCCTACACCTTC.

The gene calls are TRBV30 and TRBJ2-3, with D possibly matching TRBD2 (5 bases). The V gene's germline CDR1 is GTSNPN and CDR2 SVGIG (reference sequence). Deletions cut 3 bases from V and 3 bases from J, with 13 bases between. The CDR3 contains 14 residues. Here the CDR3 DNA reads TGTGCCTGGAGGGGGTTTGGGAGTACAGATACGCAGTATTTT. Amino acid sequence: CAWRGFGSTDTQYF. The full variable domain, with the rest looked up from reference TRBV30 and TRBJ2-3, is SQTIHQWPATLVQPVGSPLSLECTVEGTSNPNLYWYRQAAGRGLQLLFYSVGIGQISSEVPQNLSASRPQDRQFILSSKKLLLSDSGFYLCAWRGFGSTDTQYFGPGTRLTVL.

This chain connects TRBV6-5 to TRBJ2-5; D is possibly TRBD1 or TRBD2 (6 bases each). CDR1 and CDR2 from the germline V gene are MNHEY and SVGAGI. Trimming took 6 bases from V and 5 from J, leaving 16 bases between them. The CDR3 is made up of 14 amino acids. CDR3 amino acids: CASRAGGTWETQYF. CDR3 DNA sequence: TGTGCCAGCAGAGCTGGCGGGACATGGGAGACCCAGTACTTC.

Of note for this clonotype: An end of the junction differs from the germline gene, which may be a read error. This chain links TRBV29-1 with TRBJ2-6; 8 bases line up with TRBD1. This CDR3 comprises 16 residues. Germline CDR1 SQVTM, CDR2 ANQGSEA. The CDR3: CSVEDRVQPGTNVLTF. In DNA form, the CDR3 reads TGCAGTGTTGAGGACAGGGTCCAGCCTGGGACCAACGTCCTGACTTTC.

J is TRBJ1-1 and V is TRBV12-3 or TRBV12-4; D gene unclear. The CDR3 covers 14 residues. The V end lost 3 bases, the J end lost 1 base, and 9 bases lay between the germline ends. CDR3 region: CASSLDGPNTEAFF. The DNA for the CDR3 is TGTGCCAGCAGTTTGGATGGGCCGAACACTGAAGCTTTCTTT.

The chain carries TRBV10-1 and TRBJ2-3; TRBD1 might be the D (6 bases). The DNA end lines up better with TRBJ1-5; the J call may be wrong. CDR1 and CDR2 from the germline V gene are WNHNN and SYGVQD (reference sequence). This CDR3 is built from 12 residues. CDR3 sequence: CASSGGPDTQHF. CDR3 nucleotide sequence: TGCGCCAGCAGTGGGGGGCCAGATACGCAGCATTTT.